This TCR beta chain was obtained from a study of technical replicates of blood from a handful of donors. The repertoire was sequenced with immunoSEQ multiplex PCR; TCRdb's copy has only in-frame clones and lacks some. The top ten clones hold about 0.19% of a sample with some 64,000 clones, approximately 97% of them seen once. The CDR3 length is 13 residues. The V gene's germline CDR1 is LNHDA and CDR2 SQIVND (reference sequence). V shed 5 bases and J shed 4 bases, with 12 bases lying between them. In its sample, this clone was seen once. The chain links TRBV19 to TRBJ2-7, with a possible D match to TRBD1 (6 bases). This receptor was obtained from a human donor in good health. Sample: T cells isolated from PBMCs. CDR3 nucleotides: TGTGCCAGTAGTTCAAATACAGGGTACGAGCAGTACTTC. Its translation is CASSSNTGYEQYF.